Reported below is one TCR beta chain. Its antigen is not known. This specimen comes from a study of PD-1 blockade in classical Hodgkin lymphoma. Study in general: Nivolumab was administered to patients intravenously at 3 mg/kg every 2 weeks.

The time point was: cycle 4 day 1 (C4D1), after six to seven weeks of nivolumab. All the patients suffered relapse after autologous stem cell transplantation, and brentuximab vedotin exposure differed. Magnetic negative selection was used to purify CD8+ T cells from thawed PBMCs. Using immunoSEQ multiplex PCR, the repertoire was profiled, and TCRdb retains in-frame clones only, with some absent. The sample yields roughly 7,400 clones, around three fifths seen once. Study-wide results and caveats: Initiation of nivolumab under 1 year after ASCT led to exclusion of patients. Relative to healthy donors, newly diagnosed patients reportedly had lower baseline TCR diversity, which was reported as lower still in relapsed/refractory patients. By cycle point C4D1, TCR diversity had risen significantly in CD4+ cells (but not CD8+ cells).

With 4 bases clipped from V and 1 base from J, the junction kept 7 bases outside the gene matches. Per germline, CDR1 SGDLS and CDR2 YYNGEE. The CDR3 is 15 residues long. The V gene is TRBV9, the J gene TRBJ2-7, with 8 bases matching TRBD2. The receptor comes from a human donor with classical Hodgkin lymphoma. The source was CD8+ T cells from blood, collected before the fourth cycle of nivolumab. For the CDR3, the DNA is TGTGCCAGCAGCCCAGGAACTAGCGGTTCCTACGAGCAGTACTTC. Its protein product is CASSPGTSGSYEQYF.